Detailed here is one T cell receptor (beta chain). Antigen: not known. These data come from a study of Ad26.COV2.S vaccination and SARS-CoV-2 variants. The ends were cut back, 6 bases at V and 2 bases at J, with 19 bases in the middle. CDR3 size: 16 residues. Germline V gene data show CDR1 as SQVTM and CDR2 as ANQGSEA. As for treatment: 19 received Ad26.COV2.S at low or high dose, single or two shots; about 5 received placebo; per-sample allocation not given. Vaccine and placebo recipients were sampled on day 63 after the first injection. Based in Boston, the donor was an adult of 18-55 years. Broader study findings: Researchers reported similar non-spike TCR breadth in vaccine and placebo recipients.

Repertoires were generated with immunoSEQ multiplex PCR, while TCRdb's copy carries only in-frame clones and drops some. Of approximately 500,000 clones listed, approximately 90% are singletons. This sequence was found in a person aged 18-65 years who received the Ad26.COV2.S COVID-19 vaccine or a placebo. The sequencing here drew on peripheral blood, taken in a trial of Ad26.COV2.S vaccine versus placebo. The chain links TRBV29-1 to TRBJ2-2; a weak D match, TRBD2 (6 bases). The CDR3 reads CSVNPGTGLNTGELFF. The CDR3 DNA reads TGCAGCGTGAATCCCGGGACTGGGTTAAACACCGGGGAGCTGTTTTTT.